This TCR beta chain was retrieved from a study of T-cell reconstitution after alpha-beta-depleted transplantation in children. This clonotype was counted only a few times. V dropped 3 bases and J dropped 2 bases, with 8 bases sitting between them. There are 13 residues in the CDR3. Unique molecular identifiers were incorporated when the TCRbeta library was constructed. TCRdb re-called the PCR reads with MiXCR, one entry per CDR3 protein. This table has approximately 590,000 distinct CDR3 sequences, approximately 10% appearing once. The clonotype was recovered from a human donor who donated a stem cell graft to a child with acute myeloid leukemia. The genes are TRBV12-3 or TRBV12-4 and TRBJ2-7; D gene uncertain. This specimen was PBMCs from the stem cell graft donor, taken from the stem cell graft. In DNA form, the CDR3 reads TGTGCCAGCAGTTTGGGTATTACCTACGAGCAGTACTTC. Its protein is CASSLGITYEQYF.